The present entry profiles one T cell receptor beta chain with its context. The antigen is not known. The data belong to a study of long-term antiretroviral therapy in people with HIV. The length of the CDR3 is 15 residues. Per germline, CDR1 SEHNR and CDR2 FQNEAQ (reference sequence). V was clipped by 3 bases and J by 2 bases, with 12 bases between them. General study points: Clones that expanded before ART (that is, prior to treatment) dominated the repertoire at all time points.

Survey-level immunoSEQ v3.0 assays were run. TCRdb's table, derived via immunoSEQ multiplex PCR, lists solely in-frame clones and lacks some. The sample comprises 25,000 to 30,000 clones, about 85% of which are singletons, and less than 6% rests with the top ten. The origin of this receptor is a man between 40 and 49 years old with HIV. The V and J genes are TRBV7-9 and TRBJ2-3, with a tentative D call TRBD1 (5 bases). The sample in question was unsorted PBMCs, obtained more than 2.6 years after starting antiretroviral therapy. The CDR3 sequence is CASSLPLGDTDTQYF. The CDR3 DNA sequence: TGTGCCAGCAGCTTGCCCCTAGGGGACACAGATACGCAGTATTTT.